This TCR beta chain was sequenced for a study of T cells in Graves' hyperthyroidism and ophthalmopathy. Study outcomes and limitations: Blood also showed most of the thyroid clonotypes that were expanded above 0.001.

TCR beta CDR3 sequences were amplified from RNA transcripts. First-round RT-PCR with HTBI primers amplified the TCR CDR3 region. TCRdb re-analysed the multiplex PCR reads in MiXCR, keeping a single row per CDR3 protein. The data contain around 520,000 distinct CDR3 sequences, under 15% of them singletons. Uncontrolled infection, other autoimmune disease, pregnancy or lactation barred patients from enrollment. This clonotype was seen a handful of times. Its matching antigen is unknown. The CDR3 consists of 17 residues. Germline loops: CDR1 SGHTA, CDR2 FQGNSA. Trimming removed 1 base from V and 6 bases from J, with 21 bases in between.

The TCR was taken from a woman aged 18-35 years with Graves' hyperthyroidism. Sequenced input: blood. The chain recombines TRBV7-2 with TRBJ1-2, with a weak D call TRBD1 (6 bases). CDR3 sequence (DNA): TGTGCCAGCAGCTTAGGTTTAGGGCCAACAGGGTCCAATGGCTACACCTTC. Translation gives CASSLGLGPTGSNGYTF.